This TCR beta chain comes out of a study of technical replicates of blood from several donors. The CDR3 length is 15 residues. V lost 5 bases and J lost 4; bases outside the gene matches: 7. Germline V lookup: CDR1 KGHSH, CDR2 LQKENI. The assay was immunoSEQ multiplex PCR, and TCRdb's table has in-frame clones only and misses some. The repertoire holds over 50,000 clones, with approximately 83% as singletons. This sequence originates from a human donor in good health. Some clones in this sample may be carry-over from other donors' samples. This sequence joins TRBV18 and TRBJ1-2; TRBD1 matches at 10 bases. The sample comprised PBMCs. The CDR3 sequence: CASSSGTGAGYGYTF. In DNA form, the CDR3 reads TGTGCCAGCTCATCCGGGACAGGGGCAGGCTATGGCTACACCTTC.